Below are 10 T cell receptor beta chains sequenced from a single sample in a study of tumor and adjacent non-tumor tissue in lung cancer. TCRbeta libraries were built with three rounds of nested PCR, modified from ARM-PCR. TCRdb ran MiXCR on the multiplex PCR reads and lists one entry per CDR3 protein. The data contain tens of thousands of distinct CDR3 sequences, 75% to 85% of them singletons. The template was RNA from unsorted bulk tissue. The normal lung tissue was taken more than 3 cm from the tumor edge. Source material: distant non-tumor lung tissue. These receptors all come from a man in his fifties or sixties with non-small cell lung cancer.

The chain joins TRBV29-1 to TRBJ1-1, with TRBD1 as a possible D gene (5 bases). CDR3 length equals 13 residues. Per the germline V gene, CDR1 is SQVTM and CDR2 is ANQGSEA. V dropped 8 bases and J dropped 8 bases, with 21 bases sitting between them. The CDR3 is CSLGEGENIEAFF. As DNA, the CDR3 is TGCAGCCTTGGTGAAGGGGAGAACATCGAAGCTTTCTTT.

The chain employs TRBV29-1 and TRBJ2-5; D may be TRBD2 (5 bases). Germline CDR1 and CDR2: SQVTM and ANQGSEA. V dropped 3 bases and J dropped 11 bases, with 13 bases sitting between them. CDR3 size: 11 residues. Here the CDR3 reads CSVDWGRTQYF. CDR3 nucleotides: TGCAGCGTTGACTGGGGAAGGACTCAGTACTTC.

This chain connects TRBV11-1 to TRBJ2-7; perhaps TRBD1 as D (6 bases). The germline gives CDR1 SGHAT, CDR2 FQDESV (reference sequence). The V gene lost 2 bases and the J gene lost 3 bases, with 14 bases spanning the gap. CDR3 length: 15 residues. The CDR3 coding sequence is TGTGCCAGCAGCTTAAACCAGGGGTGCCACTACGAGCAGTACTTC. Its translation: CASSLNQGCHYEQYF.

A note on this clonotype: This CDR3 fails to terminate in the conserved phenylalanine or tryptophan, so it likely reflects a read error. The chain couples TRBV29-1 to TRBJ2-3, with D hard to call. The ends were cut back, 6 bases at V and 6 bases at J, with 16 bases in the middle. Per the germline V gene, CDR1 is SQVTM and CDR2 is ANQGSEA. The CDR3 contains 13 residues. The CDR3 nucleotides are TGCAGCGTCTACGGAATGGGCTTGGATACGCAGTATATT. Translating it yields CSVYGMGLDTQYI.

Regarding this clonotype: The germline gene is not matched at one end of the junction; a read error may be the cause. This CDR3 reads CSAPGGSSSNTGELFF. The CDR3 nucleotides are TGCAGTGCCCCAGGGGGGAGTAGCTCGAACACCGGGGAACTGTTTTTT. This chain uses TRBV20-1 with TRBJ2-2, with a possible D match to TRBD1 (7 bases). In germline, CDR1 is DFQATT, CDR2 SNEGSKA (reference sequence). There are 16 residues in the CDR3.

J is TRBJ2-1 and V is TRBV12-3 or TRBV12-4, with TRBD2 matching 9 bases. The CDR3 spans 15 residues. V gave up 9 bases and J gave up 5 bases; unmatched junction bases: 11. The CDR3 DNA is TGTGCCAGTAGACCTAGCGGGATTATCGACAATGAGCAGTTCTTC. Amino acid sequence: CASRPSGIIDNEQFF.

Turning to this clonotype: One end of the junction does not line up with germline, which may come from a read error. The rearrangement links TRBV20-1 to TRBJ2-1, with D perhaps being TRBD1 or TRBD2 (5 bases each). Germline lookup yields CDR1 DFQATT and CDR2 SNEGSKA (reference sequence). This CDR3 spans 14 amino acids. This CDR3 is CSTSEPGPYNVQFF. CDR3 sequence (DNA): TGCAGTACTAGTGAACCGGGGCCCTACAATGTGCAGTTCTTC.

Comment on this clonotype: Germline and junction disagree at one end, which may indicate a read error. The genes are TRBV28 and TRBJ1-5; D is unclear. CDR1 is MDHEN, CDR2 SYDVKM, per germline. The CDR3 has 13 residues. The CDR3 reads CANSQDPGQPQHF. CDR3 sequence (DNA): TGTGCCAACAGTCAAGACCCCGGCCAGCCCCAGCATTTT.

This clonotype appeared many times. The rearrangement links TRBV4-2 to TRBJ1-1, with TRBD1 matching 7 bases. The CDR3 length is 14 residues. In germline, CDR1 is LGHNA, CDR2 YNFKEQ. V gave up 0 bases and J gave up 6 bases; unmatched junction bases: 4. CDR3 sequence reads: CASSQDRGQSEAFF. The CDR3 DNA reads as TGTGCCAGCAGCCAAGACAGGGGACAGTCTGAAGCTTTCTTT.

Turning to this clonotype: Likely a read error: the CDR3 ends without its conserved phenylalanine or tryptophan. CDR3 DNA sequence: TGTGCCAGCAGCTTGGCCCCGGAGATAGCCAAAAACATTCAGTACCTC. It codes for CASSLAPEIAKNIQYL. The chain links TRBV5-6 to TRBJ2-4; D is uncertain. With 0 bases removed from V and 0 bases from J, the gap between germline ends came to 10 bases. CDR3 size: 16 residues. Per germline, CDR1 SGHDT and CDR2 YYEEEE.